Here is one T cell receptor beta chain with its context. Its cognate antigen is unknown. Nominally healthy donors provided the samples, though records likely missed some immune exposures. This sample is part of a study of cytomegalovirus exposure and HLA in healthy donors. 60 Vbeta and 13 Jbeta primers were used in PCR. The table came from immunoSEQ multiplex PCR; TCRdb's copy has only in-frame clones and leaves some out. The sample lists about 120,000 clones, 55% to 65% seen once, with over 8.5% in the top ten. The V and J ends lost 3 bases and 0 bases respectively, with 9 bases between them. The CDR3 consists of 15 residues. Germline CDR1 is SGDLS and CDR2 is YYNGEE. The study, taken as a whole, reports: The study had only CMV serostatus as immune exposure information.

This sequence originates from a woman aged 40 to 49 in good health and CMV-seropositive. Specimen: PBMCs. The chain links TRBV9 to TRBJ1-4, with D possibly TRBD1 on 5 matching bases. The CDR3 region has the DNA TGTGCCAGCAGCGGGGGCGGAGCAACTAATGAAAAACTGTTTTTT. It translates to CASSGGGATNEKLFF.